A selection of T cell receptor beta chains follows, all from one sample in a study of T-cell memory formation after mild COVID-19. TCRdb ran MiXCR on the 5' RACE reads and lists one entry per CDR3 protein. The sample has around 130,000 distinct CDR3 sequences; 16% are singletons. The specimen was PBMCs or a T cell subset sorted from them (not recorded which). These receptors came from an adult woman who had mild COVID-19 (a few samples of this study predate the infection). Cell type and time point are not known. The CDR3 runs from the conserved cysteine through the conserved F or W. The D gene is left open where the match is weak. Some rows mark clone size as missing; the rest say once, few, many or name a class of expanded clone.

D gene	clone size	V gene	J gene	CDR3 protein	CDR3 DNA
-	-	TRBV7-6	TRBJ2-2	CASSLVTRRTYGELFF	TGTGCCAGCAGCTTAGTTACTAGGAGGACCTACGGGGAGCTGTTTTTT
TRBD1	few	TRBV5-6	TRBJ2-7	CASSFVEYRGKSPYEQYF	TGTGCCAGCAGCTTTGTCGAGTACAGGGGAAAGTCCCCCTACGAGCAGTACTTC
TRBD2	-	TRBV29-1	TRBJ2-3	CSVEGQILAGGPRGTQYF	TGCAGCGTTGAGGGACAGATACTAGCGGGAGGGCCGCGGGGAACGCAGTATTTT
TRBD2	-	TRBV19	TRBJ2-3	CASSMGLAGYTDTQYF	TGTGCCAGTAGTATGGGACTAGCGGGTTACACAGATACGCAGTATTTT
-	-	TRBV13	TRBJ1-1	CASSLGRNSRTEAFF	TGTGCCAGCAGCTTAGGCCGGAACAGTCGAACTGAAGCTTTCTTT
TRBD1	few	TRBV5-1	TRBJ1-2	CASSLQLQGNYGYTF	TGCGCCAGCAGCTTGCAATTACAGGGGAACTATGGCTACACCTTC
-	-	TRBV3-1	TRBJ2-1	CASRGDSYNEQFF	TGTGCCAGCAGGGGGGACTCATACAATGAGCAGTTCTTC
-	few	TRBV7-6	TRBJ2-1	CASSLTQKGVYNEQFF	TGTGCCAGCAGCTTGACGCAGAAGGGGGTCTACAATGAGCAGTTCTTC
TRBD2	-	TRBV3-1	TRBJ2-7	CASSLRGGTNLEQYF	TGTGCCAGCAGCCTCAGAGGAGGGACTAACCTCGAGCAGTACTTC
TRBD1	few	TRBV7-2	TRBJ2-7	CASSQRTGHNEQYF	TGTGCCAGCAGCCAGCGGACAGGGCATAACGAGCAGTACTTC
TRBD1	-	TRBV12-3/TRBV12-4	TRBJ2-2	CASSSLTGSTGELFF	TGTGCCAGCAGTTCTCTGACAGGGAGCACCGGGGAGCTGTTTTTT
TRBD1	-	TRBV5-5	TRBJ2-7	CASSSTGVYEQYF	TGTGCCAGCAGCTCCACAGGGGTCTACGAGCAGTACTTC
-	few	TRBV7-9	TRBJ2-7	CASSLVGGVEQYF	TGTGCCAGCAGCTTAGTAGGGGGGGTCGAGCAGTACTTC
TRBD1	-	TRBV25-1	TRBJ2-7	CASSELEDRAYEQYF	TGTGCCAGCAGTGAATTGGAGGACAGGGCCTACGAGCAGTACTTC
TRBD2	-	TRBV12-3/TRBV12-4	TRBJ2-1	CASSFAGGRNNEQFF	TGTGCCAGCAGTTTCGCGGGGGGGCGAAACAATGAGCAGTTCTTC
TRBD1	-	TRBV2	TRBJ2-3	CASSRTGTGPDTQYF	TGTGCCAGCAGTCGTACCGGGACAGGGCCAGATACGCAGTATTTT
-	-	TRBV7-9	TRBJ1-5	CASSPIELHQPQHF	TGTGCCAGCAGCCCGATCGAGTTGCATCAGCCCCAGCATTTT
TRBD2	many	TRBV18	TRBJ2-1	CASSPSGKKNNEQFF	TGTGCCAGCTCACCCAGCGGGAAGAAGAACAATGAGCAGTTCTTC
TRBD2	few	TRBV29-1	TRBJ2-1	CSAQGLAGGPAPYNEQFF	TGCAGCGCCCAGGGACTAGCGGGGGGGCCTGCCCCCTACAATGAGCAGTTCTTC
-	many	TRBV5-1	TRBJ2-5	CASSLDSQQETQYF	TGCGCCAGCAGCTTGGACAGTCAACAAGAGACCCAGTACTTC
-	few	TRBV12-3/TRBV12-4	TRBJ1-1	CASSQRGSAEAFF	TGTGCCAGCAGTCAAAGGGGTAGCGCTGAAGCTTTCTTT
-	few	TRBV7-2	TRBJ2-3	CASSLIGAFSTDTQYF	TGTGCCAGCAGCTTAATTGGAGCTTTTAGCACAGATACGCAGTATTTT
TRBD1	-	TRBV19	TRBJ2-5	CASSPGQGIQETQYF	TGTGCCAGTAGTCCCGGACAGGGAATCCAAGAGACCCAGTACTTC